This T cell receptor beta chain is from a study of cytomegalovirus exposure and HLA in healthy donors. Vbeta (60) and Jbeta (13) primers were used in the PCR. Profiled with immunoSEQ multiplex PCR; TCRdb holds only in-frame clones, not every one. The repertoire holds approximately 100,000 clones, with more than 75% as singletons. V lost 3 bases to trimming and J lost 1 base, with 12 bases between them. This CDR3 has 15 residues. Germline V gene lookup returns CDR1 SEHNR and CDR2 FQNEAQ (reference sequence). The receptor comes from a woman aged 45 to 65 in good health and CMV-seropositive. Sequencing was done on a sample of PBMCs. The chain combines TRBV7-9 with TRBJ1-1; no clear D. This CDR3 is CASSFGSQRNTEAFF. The CDR3 DNA is TGTGCCAGCAGCTTCGGTAGTCAAAGGAACACTGAAGCTTTCTTT.